This T cell receptor (beta chain) was recovered during a study of T-cell memory formation after mild COVID-19. Overall study results and limits: Balance between CD4 and CD8 was seen in clones contracting day 15 to 85, and a CD4+ lean was seen in later expanders.

TCRdb fed the 5' RACE reads into MiXCR, producing one record per CDR3 protein. Of 40,000 to 60,000 distinct CDR3 sequences in the sample, around 7.2% were seen once. The CDR3 length is 14 residues. Trimming pared 5 bases from V and 4 bases from J, leaving 14 bases between. In this sample, this clonotype turned up a few times. Its antigen is not identified. The source of this sequence is a man younger than 35 who had mild COVID-19 (a few samples of this study predate the infection). Cell type and time point are not known. The sequencing sample was made of PBMCs or a T cell subset sorted from them (not recorded which). The V call is TRBV12-3 or TRBV12-4, the J call TRBJ1-1, with D perhaps TRBD1 (5 bases). CDR3 nucleotide sequence: TGTGCCAGCAGTCGGGGACCGGGTAGCACTGAAGCTTTCTTT. Amino acids: CASSRGPGSTEAFF.